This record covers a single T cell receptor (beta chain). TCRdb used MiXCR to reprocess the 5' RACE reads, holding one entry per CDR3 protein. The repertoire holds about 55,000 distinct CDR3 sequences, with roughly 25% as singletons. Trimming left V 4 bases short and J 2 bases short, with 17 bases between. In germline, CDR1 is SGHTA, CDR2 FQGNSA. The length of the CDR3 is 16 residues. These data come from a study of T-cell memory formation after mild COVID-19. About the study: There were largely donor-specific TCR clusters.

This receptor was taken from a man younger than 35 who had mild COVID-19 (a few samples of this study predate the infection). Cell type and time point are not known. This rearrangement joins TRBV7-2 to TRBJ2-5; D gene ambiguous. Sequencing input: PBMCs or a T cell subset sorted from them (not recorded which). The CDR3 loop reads CASSSPTTLWQETQYF. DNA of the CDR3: TGTGCCAGCAGCTCACCGACGACCCTTTGGCAAGAGACCCAGTACTTC. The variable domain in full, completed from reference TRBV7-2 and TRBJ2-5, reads GAGVSQSPSNKVTEKGKDVELRCDPISGHTALYWYRQSLGQGLEFLIYFQGNSAPDKSGLPSDRFSAERTGGSVSTLTIQRTQQEDSAVYLCASSSPTTLWQETQYFGPGTRLLVL.